Shown below are 14 T cell receptor beta chains from a single sample sequenced in a study of CD8 T cells in Susac syndrome. Random-hexamer reverse transcription was applied to roughly 0.5 to 1 ug RNA. TCRdb re-analysed the immunoSEQ multiplex PCR reads in MiXCR, keeping a single row per CDR3 protein. The sample has roughly 190,000 distinct CDR3 sequences; 93% are singletons. Sequenced: CD4+ T cells from PBMCs. The source of these receptors is a human donor in good health.

The chain employs TRBV29-1 and TRBJ1-3; D is perhaps TRBD1 (6 bases). Germline-derived CDR1 and CDR2 are SQVTM and ANQGSEA. This CDR3 has 12 residues. Between the trimmed V and J ends, which lost 7 bases and 3 bases, there was a span of 10 bases. CDR3 coding DNA: TGCAGCGGCCGGGACAATGGAAACACCATATATTTT. This translates into CSGRDNGNTIYF.

The rearrangement uses TRBV12-3 or TRBV12-4 and TRBJ2-4, with D maybe TRBD1 (5 bases). The CDR3 length is 14 residues. Trimming removed 5 bases from V and 0 bases from J, with 8 bases in between. CDR3 DNA sequence: TGTGCCAGCAGTCAGGACATAGCCAAAAACATTCAGTACTTC. Translation gives CASSQDIAKNIQYF.

The chain recombines TRBV23-1 with TRBJ1-6; a weak D match, TRBD1 (6 bases). TRBV23-1 has ORF status, its function being uncertain. The CDR3 has 13 residues. Trimming stripped 8 bases from V and 7 bases from J, with 12 bases between. The CDR3 bases are TGCGCCAGCGGTCGGGGGGCAAATTCACCCCTCCACTTT. It yields the protein CASGRGANSPLHF.

The rearrangement links TRBV5-1 to TRBJ1-2, with TRBD1 matching 9 bases. Germline V CDR1 and CDR2: SGHRS, YFSETQ. The CDR3 covers 14 residues. The V segment lost 0 bases and the J segment 7 bases; nucleotides outside the gene matches: 4. CDR3 protein: CASSLETGGSGYTF. Here the CDR3 DNA reads TGCGCCAGCAGCTTGGAGACAGGGGGTAGTGGCTACACCTTC.

The chain joins TRBV2 to TRBJ1-4; 10 bases line up with TRBD1. The CDR3 consists of 15 residues. V gave up 8 bases and J gave up 1 base; unmatched junction bases: 4. Looked up from germline, CDR1 is SNHLY and CDR2 is FYNNEI. This CDR3 reads CASPRDRGTNEKLFF. The CDR3 DNA reads as TGTGCCAGCCCAAGGGACAGGGGAACTAATGAAAAACTGTTTTTT.

The rearrangement uses TRBV12-3 or TRBV12-4 and TRBJ2-6, with D uncertain. V was trimmed by 7 bases and J by 0 bases, leaving 7 bases between them. This CDR3 is built from 14 residues. As DNA, the CDR3 is TGTGCCAGCACCCCGGGCTCTGGGGCCAACGTCCTGACTTTC. Translated: CASTPGSGANVLTF.

This chain connects TRBV20-1 to TRBJ2-6; the D gene is possibly TRBD1 (5 bases). Germline-derived CDR1 and CDR2 are DFQATT and SNEGSKA (reference sequence). The length of the CDR3 is 15 residues. Trimming pared 6 bases from V and 2 bases from J, leaving 14 bases between. DNA for the CDR3: TGCAGTGCACGGACCAGGGCTACTGGGGCCAACGTCCTGACTTTC. It codes for CSARTRATGANVLTF.

The rearrangement uses TRBV6-5 and TRBJ2-7; TRBD2 aligns across 7 bases. The CDR3 loop spans 14 amino acids. Germline V gene data show CDR1 as MNHEY and CDR2 as SVGAGI. V lost 2 bases and J lost 6; bases outside the gene matches: 7. The CDR3 reads CASSYHGGGAEQYV. Here the CDR3 DNA reads TGTGCCAGCAGTTACCATGGCGGGGGAGCCGAGCAGTACGTC.

The rearrangement joins TRBV6-1 to TRBJ1-5; 9 bases align to TRBD1. CDR3 size: 17 residues. With 8 bases clipped from V and 2 bases from J, the junction kept 13 bases outside the gene matches. Germline CDR1 reads MNHNS; CDR2 reads SASEGT. Written as DNA, the CDR3 is TGTGCCAGCCGTGGACAGGGGACCGGTGCTGGCAATCAGCCCCAGCATTTT. This sequence encodes CASRGQGTGAGNQPQHF.

This sequence joins TRBV30 and TRBJ1-2; 9 bases are a match to TRBD1. From germline, CDR1 is GTSNPN and CDR2 SVGIG (reference sequence). The CDR3 has 15 residues. J was trimmed by 1 base and V by 0 bases; bases with no gene match: 3. The CDR3 nucleotides are TGTGCCTGGAGTGTACAGGGGGCGGTTAACTATGGCTACACCTTC. Amino acids: CAWSVQGAVNYGYTF.

The chain employs TRBV6-1 and TRBJ1-2, with a tentative D call TRBD1 (5 bases). Deletions cut 8 bases from V and 8 bases from J, with 6 bases between. This CDR3 has 9 amino acids. Germline V CDR1 and CDR2: MNHNS, SASEGT. In nucleotides, the CDR3 is TGTGCCAGCCAGGGAGGCTACACCTTC. Translated: CASQGGYTF.

The gene calls are TRBV28 and TRBJ1-3; no firm D call. V shed 8 bases and J shed 8 bases, with 19 bases lying between them. The CDR3 is made up of 14 amino acids. Germline V CDR1 and CDR2: MDHEN, SYDVKM. This CDR3 reads CASWSPGKRDTIYF. CDR3 sequence (DNA): TGTGCCAGCTGGAGCCCGGGGAAGCGGGACACCATATATTTT.

The rearrangement links TRBV11-1 to TRBJ2-5, with D possibly being TRBD1 (6 bases). The CDR3 extends over 13 amino acids. Trimming took 8 bases from V and 4 from J, leaving 14 bases between them. Germline loops: CDR1 SGHAT, CDR2 FQDESV (reference sequence). The DNA of the CDR3 is TGTGCCAGCGCCCAGGGGACACGAGAGACCCAGTACTTC. Amino acid sequence: CASAQGTRETQYF.

The genes are TRBV30 and TRBJ2-6; TRBD1 matches 7 bases. Trimming cost V 5 bases and J 0 bases; bases outside gene matches: 4. Germline assignment: CDR1 GTSNPN and CDR2 SVGIG (reference sequence). The CDR3 sequence is 15 residues long. The DNA for the CDR3 is TGTGCCTGGGGGGGACAGATCTCTGGGGCCAACGTCCTGACTTTC. Translated, it gives CAWGGQISGANVLTF.